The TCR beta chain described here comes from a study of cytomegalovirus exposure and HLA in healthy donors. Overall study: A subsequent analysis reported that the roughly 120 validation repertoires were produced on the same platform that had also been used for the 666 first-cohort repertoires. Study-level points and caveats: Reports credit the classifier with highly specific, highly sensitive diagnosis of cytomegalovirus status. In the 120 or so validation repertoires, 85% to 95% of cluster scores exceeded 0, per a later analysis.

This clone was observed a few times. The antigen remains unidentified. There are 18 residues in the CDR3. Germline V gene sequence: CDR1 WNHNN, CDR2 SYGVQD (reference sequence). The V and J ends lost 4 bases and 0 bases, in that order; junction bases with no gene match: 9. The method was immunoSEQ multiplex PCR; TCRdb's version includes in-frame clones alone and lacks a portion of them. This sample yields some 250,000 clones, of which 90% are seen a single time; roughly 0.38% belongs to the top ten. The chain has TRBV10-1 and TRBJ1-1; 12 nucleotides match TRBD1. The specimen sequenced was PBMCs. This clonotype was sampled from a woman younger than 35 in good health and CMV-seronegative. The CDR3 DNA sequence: TGCGCCAGCAGTGCCGATGGGACAGGGGGCTGGATGAACACTGAAGCTTTCTTT. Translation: CASSADGTGGWMNTEAFF.